This entry lists 10 T cell receptor beta chains sequenced from one sample in a study of blood T cell repertoires in COVID-19. Assay used: immunoSEQ multiplex PCR; TCRdb lists only in-frame clones, some missing. The data show more than 90,000 clones, roughly 90% seen once. The sample consisted of peripheral blood. The source of these receptors is a human donor in a cohort sampled during active COVID-19.

The table lists this clone with a count of one. DNA for the CDR3: TGTGCCAGCAGCCCTCAGGGGGGCCTTGAAGCTTTCTTT. This sequence encodes CASSPQGGLEAFF. The genes are TRBV11-3 and TRBJ1-1; 7 bases are a match to TRBD1. Germline V CDR1 and CDR2: SGHNT, YENEEA. This CDR3 region has 13 residues. The J segment lost 7 bases and the V segment lost 5 bases, leaving 7 bases of the junction unmatched.

CDR3 protein: CASSGMNRGTGYEQYF. CDR3 nucleotide sequence: TGTGCCAGCAGTGGGATGAACAGGGGGACGGGCTACGAGCAGTACTTC. This chain connects TRBV25-1 to TRBJ2-7, with 8 nucleotides matching TRBD1. CDR1 and CDR2 (germline): MGHDK, SYGVNS. The CDR3 runs to 16 residues. V trimming: 4 bases; J trimming: 3 bases; junction bases outside the gene matches: 11.

CDR3 loop: CASSLASSETQYF. The CDR3, as DNA: TGTGCCAGCAGCTTAGCTTCGTCGGAGACCCAGTACTTC. J is TRBJ2-5 and V is TRBV7-9; D uncertain. Trimming cost V 0 bases and J 5 bases, with 7 bases left between them. This CDR3 contains 13 residues. Germline CDR1 SEHNR, CDR2 FQNEAQ (reference sequence).

The V and J genes are TRBV5-1 and TRBJ1-2; D not certain. The CDR3 is 13 residues long. CDR1 and CDR2 from the germline V gene are SGHRS and YFSETQ. V dropped 4 bases and J dropped 6 bases, with 13 bases sitting between them. CDR3 DNA: TGCGCCAGCAGCCCAAACAGTCTCCATGGCTACACCTTC. Encoded protein: CASSPNSLHGYTF.

The chain employs TRBV6-6 and TRBJ2-1; no firm D call. Trimming stripped 6 bases from V and 5 bases from J, with 5 bases between. Per germline, CDR1 MNHNY and CDR2 SVGAGI (reference sequence). CDR3 length: 11 amino acids. In nucleotides, the CDR3 is TGTGCCAGCAGCCCTAACAATGAGCAGTTCTTC. Translated: CASSPNNEQFF.

The V call is TRBV11-2, the J call TRBJ2-7; 9 nucleotides align to TRBD1. This CDR3 spans 14 amino acids. V lost 1 base, J lost 2 bases, and 0 bases stayed unmatched. Germline V gene lookup returns CDR1 SGHAT and CDR2 FQNNGV. CDR3 loop: CASSLGDRAYEQYF. CDR3 sequence (DNA): TGTGCCAGCAGCTTAGGGGACAGGGCCTACGAGCAGTACTTC.

V and J are TRBV7-9 and TRBJ2-7, with 8 bases that match TRBD1. The V gene's germline CDR1 is SEHNR and CDR2 FQNEAQ (reference sequence). CDR3 length equals 14 residues. The junction had 4 bases not matched to a gene; V was cut back by 5 bases and J by 1 base. The CDR3 bases are TGTGCCAGCAGCCCCCGGGACAGGTCCTACGAGCAGTACTTC. It specifies CASSPRDRSYEQYF.

This clone was picked up a small number of times. The CDR3 region is CASSKGTYNEQFF. The CDR3 DNA sequence: TGTGCCAGTAGTAAAGGGACTTACAATGAGCAGTTCTTC. V and J are TRBV19 and TRBJ2-1; D is possibly TRBD2 (6 bases). V dropped 4 bases and J dropped 4 bases, with 8 bases sitting between them. The germline V gene encodes CDR1 LNHDA and CDR2 SQIVND (reference sequence). This CDR3 is built from 13 residues.

The chain recombines TRBV12-3 or TRBV12-4 with TRBJ1-6; D is unclear. Trimming shortened V by 3 bases and J by 10 bases, and 10 bases separated the two germline ends. CDR3 length equals 13 residues. The CDR3 nucleotides are TGTGCCAGCAGTTTCGTACGAGGCTCACCCCTCCACTTT. It encodes CASSFVRGSPLHF.

The rearrangement joins TRBV7-2 to TRBJ2-7, with D perhaps TRBD1 (6 bases). The V gene's germline CDR1 is SGHTA and CDR2 FQGNSA. V lost 5 bases and J lost 0, with 11 bases in between. The CDR3 is 14 amino acids. The CDR3 region has the DNA TGTGCCAGCAGCCCGGACAGATACTCCTACGAGCAGTACTTC. This codes for CASSPDRYSYEQYF.